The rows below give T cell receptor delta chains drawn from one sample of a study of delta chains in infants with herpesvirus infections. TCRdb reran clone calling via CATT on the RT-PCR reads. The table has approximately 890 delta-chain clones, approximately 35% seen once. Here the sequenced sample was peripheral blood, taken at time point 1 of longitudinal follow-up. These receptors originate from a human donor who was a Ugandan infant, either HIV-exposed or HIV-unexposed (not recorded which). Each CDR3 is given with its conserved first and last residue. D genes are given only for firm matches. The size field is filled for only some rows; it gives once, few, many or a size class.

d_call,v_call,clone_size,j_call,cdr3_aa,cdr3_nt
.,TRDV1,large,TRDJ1,CALLWGTDKLIF,TGTGCTCTCTTATGGGGAACCGATAAACTCATCTTT
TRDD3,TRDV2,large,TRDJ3,CACDTWGYWDTRQMFF,TGTGCCTGTGACACCTGGGGATACTGGGACACCCGACAGATGTTTTTC
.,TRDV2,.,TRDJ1,CACDTDKLIF,TGTGCCTGTGACACCGATAAACTCATCTTT
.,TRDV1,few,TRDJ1,CALGELKRPSRLNTDKLIF,TGTGCTCTTGGGGAACTGAAAAGGCCTTCTCGGCTTAACACCGATAAACTCATCTTT
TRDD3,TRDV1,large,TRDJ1,CALGAYPQTILGSRLYTDKLIF,TGTGCTCTTGGGGCCTATCCCCAGACTATACTGGGGTCTAGGTTGTACACCGATAAACTCATCTTT
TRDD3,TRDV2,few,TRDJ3,CACDTVKLGDSSWDTRQMFF,TGTGCCTGTGACACCGTGAAACTGGGGGATAGCTCCTGGGACACCCGACAGATGTTTTTC
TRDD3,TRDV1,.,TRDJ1,CALGELKYCLGYWGAHLQQYTDKLIF,TGTGCTCTTGGGGAACTAAAATACTGCCTAGGGTACTGGGGGGCTCACCTCCAACAGTACACCGATAAACTCATCTTT
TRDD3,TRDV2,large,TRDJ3,CACDSLLGDTGWDTRQMFF,TGTGCCTGTGACTCCCTACTGGGGGATACGGGCTGGGACACCCGACAGATGTTTTTC
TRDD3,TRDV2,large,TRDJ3,CACDILGDWDTRQMFF,TGTGCCTGTGACATACTGGGGGATTGGGACACCCGACAGATGTTTTTC
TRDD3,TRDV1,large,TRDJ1,CALGELPGGFEAYTDKLIF,TGTGCTCTTGGGGAACTACCTGGGGGATTCGAAGCGTACACCGATAAACTCATCTTT
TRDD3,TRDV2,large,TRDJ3,CACDSTGGYSWDTRQMFF,TGTGCCTGTGACAGTACTGGGGGATACTCCTGGGACACCCGACAGATGTTTTTC
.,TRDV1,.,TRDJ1,CALGEPSLLYPWTDKLIF,TGTGCTCTTGGGGAACCCTCGTTACTGTACCCTTGGACCGATAAACTCATCTTT
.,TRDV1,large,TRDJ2,CALGESHLGRTAQLFF,TGTGCTCTTGGGGAATCTCATCTTGGAAGAACAGCACAACTCTTCTTT
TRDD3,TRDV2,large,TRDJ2,CACDAYWGIRDALTAQLFF,TGTGCCTGTGACGCCTACTGGGGGATACGGGATGCTTTGACAGCACAACTCTTCTTT
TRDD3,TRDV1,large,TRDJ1,CALGEQSLRPWGIAQIKLIF,TGTGCTCTTGGGGAACAGTCCCTTCGACCTTGGGGGATAGCCCAGATTAAACTCATCTTT
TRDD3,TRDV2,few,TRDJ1,CACDTLLGDTQYTDKLIF,TGTGCCTGTGACACCTTACTGGGGGATACTCAGTACACCGATAAACTCATCTTT
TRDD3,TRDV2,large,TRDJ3,CACDFTGGYHPSSWDTRQMFF,TGTGCCTGTGACTTTACTGGGGGATACCACCCTAGCTCCTGGGACACCCGACAGATGTTTTTC
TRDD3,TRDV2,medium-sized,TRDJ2,CACEGLLGDTAQLFF,TGTGCCTGTGAAGGATTACTGGGGGATACAGCACAACTCTTCTTT
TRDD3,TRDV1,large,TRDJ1,CALGEKILPITGGYVKSDKLIF,TGTGCTCTTGGGGAAAAAATCCTTCCTATCACTGGGGGATACGTGAAGTCCGATAAACTCATCTTT
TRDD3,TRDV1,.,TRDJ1,CALGAAPTPFRLGDTHTDKLIF,TGTGCTCTTGGGGCCGCTCCCACCCCTTTTAGACTGGGGGATACACACACCGATAAACTCATCTTT
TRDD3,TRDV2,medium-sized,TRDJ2,CACDASPYWGSQALTAQLFF,TGTGCCTGTGACGCCTCGCCTTACTGGGGGTCCCAAGCTTTGACAGCACAACTCTTCTTT
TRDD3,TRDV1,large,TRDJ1,CALGELKAGHWGIRDKLIF,TGTGCTCTTGGGGAACTTAAAGCGGGACACTGGGGGATACGCGATAAACTCATCTTT